The 13 T cell receptor beta chains below come from one sample, sequenced in a study of blood T cell repertoires in COVID-19 (dated by TCRdb to about 2020). The library was prepared using the immunoSEQ multiplex PCR assay. The source is immuneACCESS, and TCRdb retained only in-frame sequences with V and J called. Part of the clones is not carried over; for the studies checked, unresolved V genes explain less than half of this, and the remainder is unexplained. Present in this sample are about 140,000 clones, approximately 86% of which were seen just once. Under 6.5% of the sample is held by the ten biggest clonotypes. The sequenced sample consisted of peripheral blood. The receptors come from a human donor in a cohort sampled during active COVID-19.

This sequence joins TRBV5-4 and TRBJ1-1, with D perhaps matching TRBD1 (6 bases). The CDR3 covers 15 residues. Germline CDR1 SGHNT, CDR2 YYREEE (reference sequence). Trimming took off 2 bases at V and 4 bases at J, with 15 bases between the two ends. CDR3 nucleotides: TGTGCCAGCAGCTTTGGGGCAGGGGAGATCACTGAAGCTTTCTTT. Translated, it gives CASSFGAGEITEAFF.

J is TRBJ2-3 and V is TRBV3-1 (or the pseudogene TRBV3-2), with 10 nucleotides matching TRBD2. The length of the CDR3 is 14 residues. Germline CDR1 and CDR2: LGHDT and YNNKEL (reference sequence). Losses at the gene ends were 4 bases for V and 5 bases for J; bases not matched to a gene: 3. The CDR3 reads CASSPIAGGDTQYF. As DNA, the CDR3 is TGTGCCAGCAGCCCCATAGCGGGGGGAGATACGCAGTATTTT.

V is TRBV6-1 and J is TRBJ2-1; D unresolved. This CDR3 spans 14 amino acids. CDR1 MNHNS and CDR2 SASEGT come from the germline V gene. The germline V and J ends were trimmed by 0 bases and 4 bases, with 7 bases remaining between them. The CDR3 coding sequence is TGTGCCAGCAGTGAAGCTAGTAGTTACAATGAGCAGTTCTTC. Amino acids: CASSEASSYNEQFF.

This rearrangement joins TRBV6-5 to TRBJ2-5, with 9 bases matching TRBD1. The CDR3 consists of 15 residues. Germline V gene lookup returns CDR1 MNHEY and CDR2 SVGAGI. J gave up 5 bases and V 3 bases, and 7 bases lay outside the gene matches. The CDR3 coding sequence is TGTGCCAGCAGTTATGGGACAGGGTTTGAGGAGACCCAGTACTTC. This gives the protein CASSYGTGFEETQYF.

The rearrangement uses TRBV25-1 and TRBJ2-3; maybe TRBD1 (5 bases). CDR3 length: 15 amino acids. From germline, CDR1 is MGHDK and CDR2 SYGVNS. Trimming removed 6 bases at V and 3 bases at J, with 16 bases between. This CDR3 is CASSNSVRATDTQYF. The CDR3 region has the DNA TGTGCCAGCAGCAACTCGGTCAGGGCGACAGATACGCAGTATTTT. Filled out from reference TRBV25-1 and TRBJ2-3, the complete variable domain reads EADIYQTPRYLVIGTGKKITLECSQTMGHDKMYWYQQDPGMELHLIHYSYGVNSTEKGDLSSESTVSRIRTEHFPLTLESARPSHTSQYLCASSNSVRATDTQYFGPGTRLTVL.

The V and J genes are TRBV2 and TRBJ2-1, with 7 nucleotides matching TRBD2. Germline assignment: CDR1 SNHLY and CDR2 FYNNEI. Germline trimming cut 7 bases from V and 8 bases from J; bases unmatched to any gene: 8. The CDR3 has 13 residues. Here the CDR3 reads CASTSGLGDEQFF. CDR3 nucleotides: TGTGCCAGCACGAGCGGACTAGGGGATGAGCAGTTCTTC.

J is TRBJ1-1 and V is TRBV5-6, with D maybe TRBD1 (5 bases). Germline V gives CDR1 SGHDT, CDR2 YYEEEE. There are 14 residues in the CDR3. The V and J ends lost 0 bases and 4 bases respectively, with 10 bases between them. CDR3 amino acids: CASSLVEGSTEAFF. CDR3 nucleotides: TGTGCCAGCAGCTTGGTGGAGGGGTCCACTGAAGCTTTCTTT.

This clone was seen a single time. The CDR3 here is CATSGAGDNEQFF. DNA of the CDR3: TGTGCCACAAGTGGAGCGGGAGACAATGAGCAGTTCTTC. The chain joins TRBV18 to TRBJ2-1; 8 positions match TRBD2. The germline CDR1 and CDR2 sequences are KGHSH and LQKENI. V lost 10 bases, J lost 5 bases, and 7 bases stayed unmatched. The CDR3 totals 13 residues.

The chain has TRBV5-1 and TRBJ2-7, with D possibly TRBD1 on 6 matching bases. The V gene's germline CDR1 is SGHRS and CDR2 YFSETQ. Trimming took 1 base from V and 2 from J, leaving 10 bases between them. This CDR3 is built from 14 residues. In DNA, the CDR3 is TGCGCCAGCAGCTTGAGGTGGGGGCCCTACGAGCAGTACTTC. Its protein product is CASSLRWGPYEQYF.

The chain recombines TRBV6-4 with TRBJ2-3, with 8 bases fitting TRBD1. The CDR3 is 14 amino acids. V gave up 6 bases and J gave up 2 bases; unmatched junction bases: 4. Germline assignment: CDR1 MRHNA and CDR2 SNTAGT. The CDR3 loop reads CASSKTGVTDTQYF. DNA for the CDR3: TGTGCCAGCAGCAAGACAGGGGTCACAGATACGCAGTATTTT.

The gene calls are TRBV2 and TRBJ2-1; 8 bases are shared with TRBD2. There are 17 residues in the CDR3. The J segment lost 6 bases and the V segment lost 6 bases, leaving 16 bases of the junction unmatched. Per the germline V gene, CDR1 is SNHLY and CDR2 is FYNNEI. As DNA, the CDR3 is TGTGCCAGCAGGTCCGAACCAACGGGAGGGCCCCCCAATGAGCAGTTCTTC. This encodes CASRSEPTGGPPNEQFF.

The chain carries TRBV19 and TRBJ1-3; D gene unclear. Germline V gene data show CDR1 as LNHDA and CDR2 as SQIVND (reference sequence). This CDR3 has 16 amino acids. V lost 7 bases and J 0 bases, leaving 16 bases between the germline ends. CDR3 loop: CASTPGGRSSGNTIYF. Here the CDR3 DNA reads TGTGCCAGTACCCCGGGAGGCCGGTCCTCTGGAAACACCATATATTTT. The variable domain in full, completed from reference TRBV19 and TRBJ1-3, reads DGGITQSPKYLFRKEGQNVTLSCEQNLNHDAMYWYRQDPGQGLRLIYYSQIVNDFQKGDIAEGYSVSREKKESFPLTVTSAQKNPTAFYLCASTPGGRSSGNTIYFGEGSWLTVV.

The V gene is TRBV30, the J gene TRBJ1-3, with a tentative D call TRBD1 (6 bases). This CDR3 region has 14 residues. Germline V gives CDR1 GTSNPN, CDR2 SVGIG (reference sequence). The V gene lost 3 bases and the J gene lost 0 bases, with 9 bases spanning the gap. The CDR3 bases are TGTGCCTGGAGAAGGACAGTCTCTGGAAACACCATATATTTT. Residues: CAWRRTVSGNTIYF.